These 19 T cell receptor beta chains came from one sample sequenced in a study of blood T cell repertoires in COVID-19. TCRdb's table, derived via immunoSEQ multiplex PCR, lists solely in-frame clones and lacks some. The repertoire holds 120,000 or so clones, with roughly four fifths as singletons. The source material was peripheral blood. These receptors all come from a human donor in a cohort sampled during active COVID-19.

V usage is TRBV5-1 and J usage is TRBJ1-3; maybe TRBD1 (5 bases). The CDR3 runs to 16 residues. Between the trimmed V and J ends, which lost 0 bases and 3 bases, there was a span of 13 bases. In germline, CDR1 is SGHRS, CDR2 YFSETQ. CDR3 amino acids: CASSLGQGSSGNTIYF. CDR3 coding DNA: TGCGCCAGCAGCTTGGGGCAGGGTAGTAGTGGAAACACCATATATTTT.

The J gene is TRBJ1-6, the V gene TRBV5-1; the D is unclear. This CDR3 region has 15 residues. V shed 0 bases and J shed 6 bases, with 10 bases lying between them. Per germline, CDR1 SGHRS and CDR2 YFSETQ. The CDR3 coding sequence is TGCGCCAGCAGCTTGGATGTGTCGGGTAATTCACCCCTCCACTTT. Residues: CASSLDVSGNSPLHF.

This clone appeared once. The chain joins TRBV3-1 (or the pseudogene TRBV3-2) to TRBJ2-7; D is unclear. The germline CDR1 and CDR2 sequences are LGHDT and YNNKEL (reference sequence). V was cut by 1 base and J by 3 bases, with 10 bases left in between. This CDR3 region has 14 residues. CDR3 protein: CASSQGTEYYEQYF. CDR3 bases: TGTGCCAGCAGCCAAGGCACTGAATACTACGAGCAGTACTTC.

This chain connects TRBV4-1 to TRBJ2-7; 11 nucleotides agree with TRBD1. The germline V gene encodes CDR1 MGHRA and CDR2 YSYEKL. CDR3 size: 14 residues. Trimming cost V 3 bases and J 2 bases; bases outside gene matches: 0. Written as DNA, the CDR3 is TGCGCCAGCAGCCAGGGACAGGGGGCCTACGAGCAGTACTTC. Encoded protein: CASSQGQGAYEQYF.

The chain recombines TRBV12-3 or TRBV12-4 with TRBJ1-2, with unresolved D. V shed 6 bases and J shed 4 bases, with 9 bases lying between them. This CDR3 has 12 residues. CDR3 sequence: CASRSDPYGYTF. The DNA for the CDR3 is TGTGCCAGCAGGAGCGACCCCTATGGCTACACCTTC.

The chain couples TRBV2 to TRBJ1-5; 7 bases align to TRBD1. In germline, CDR1 is SNHLY, CDR2 FYNNEI. The trim removed 4 bases at V and 3 bases at J, leaving 12 bases unmatched. The CDR3 has 17 residues. The CDR3: CASSVGTATRVNQPQHF. The CDR3 DNA is TGTGCCAGCAGTGTAGGGACAGCTACTAGAGTCAATCAGCCCCAGCATTTT.

This chain links TRBV2 with TRBJ1-6; D uncertain. V lost 3 bases to trimming and J lost 6 bases, with 15 bases between them. This CDR3 has 16 residues. CDR1 is SNHLY, CDR2 FYNNEI, per germline. As DNA, the CDR3 is TGTGCCAGCAGTGATATTCTAGGAGGTAGTAATTCACCCCTCCACTTT. Amino acid sequence: CASSDILGGSNSPLHF.

This clone was recorded once. V and J are TRBV6-5 and TRBJ2-7; TRBD2 matches 15 bases. This CDR3 has 14 amino acids. V gave up 4 bases and J gave up 6 bases; unmatched junction bases: 1. Germline CDR1 and CDR2: MNHEY and SVGAGI. CDR3 sequence reads: CASSSGLAGGEQYF. The CDR3 region has the DNA TGTGCCAGCAGTTCGGGACTAGCGGGAGGCGAGCAGTACTTC.

The V and J genes are TRBV7-6 and TRBJ2-7, with D hard to call. Germline CDR1 SGHVS, CDR2 FNYEAQ. The CDR3 extends over 14 amino acids. Trimming cost V 1 base and J 0 bases, with 7 bases left between them. In DNA form, the CDR3 reads TGTGCCAGCAGCTTAGATTCCGGCTCCTACGAGCAGTACTTC. Translated: CASSLDSGSYEQYF.

V is TRBV5-4 and J is TRBJ2-7, with 8 bases that match TRBD2. After removal of 4 bases from V and 4 bases from J, the junction contained 10 bases not matched to a gene. CDR1 SGHNT and CDR2 YYREEE come from the germline V gene (reference sequence). CDR3 length: 15 residues. CDR3 nucleotide sequence: TGTGCCAGCAGCCCGGGGAGCGGGAGCGCTTACGAGCAGTACTTC. It codes for CASSPGSGSAYEQYF.

The V gene is TRBV3-1 (or the pseudogene TRBV3-2), the J gene TRBJ1-1; no firm D call. The CDR3 extends over 14 amino acids. Trimming shortened V by 0 bases and J by 1 base, and 6 bases separated the two germline ends. Looked up from germline, CDR1 is LGHDT and CDR2 is YNNKEL (reference sequence). As DNA, the CDR3 is TGTGCCAGCAGCCAAGATGAAGCGAACACTGAAGCTTTCTTT. Amino acids: CASSQDEANTEAFF.

The chain employs TRBV19 and TRBJ1-2; D uncertain. V was trimmed by 3 bases and J by 0 bases, leaving 5 bases between them. The CDR3 consists of 13 residues. CDR1 and CDR2 (germline): LNHDA, SQIVND (reference sequence). The CDR3 reads CASSIPPNYGYTF. CDR3 DNA sequence: TGTGCCAGTAGTATCCCTCCTAACTATGGCTACACCTTC.

This clone was seen a handful of times. This rearrangement joins TRBV7-9 to TRBJ1-1; D call uncertain. Germline V gene data show CDR1 as SEHNR and CDR2 as FQNEAQ (reference sequence). Trimming removed 1 base at V and 1 base at J, with 7 bases between. The CDR3 is made up of 14 amino acids. The CDR3 nucleotides read TGTGCCAGCAGCTTAGTACCAGGGAACACTGAAGCTTTCTTT. Encoded protein: CASSLVPGNTEAFF.

This clone was observed once. The V gene is TRBV20-1, the J gene TRBJ2-7; a possible D gene is TRBD2 (7 bases). The CDR3 runs to 13 residues. The germline CDR1 and CDR2 sequences are DFQATT and SNEGSKA (reference sequence). Deletions cut 3 bases from V and 4 bases from J, with 13 bases between. DNA of the CDR3: TGCAGTGCTAGTATAGGGGGGGGATACGAGCAGTACTTC. Amino acids: CSASIGGGYEQYF.

The V gene is TRBV27, the J gene TRBJ1-1; a weak D match, TRBD1 (5 bases). The V gene lost 5 bases and the J gene lost 5 bases, with 18 bases spanning the gap. The CDR3 length is 15 residues. CDR1 and CDR2 (germline): MNHEY, SMNVEV (reference sequence). The CDR3 reads CASSARGSVETEAFF. CDR3 nucleotides: TGTGCCAGCAGTGCGCGGGGGTCGGTAGAGACTGAAGCTTTCTTT.

Note on this clone: A read error may produce the germline difference seen at one junction end. This chain joins TRBV6-1 and TRBJ2-3; TRBD2 agrees at 9 bases. Germline values: CDR1 MNHNS, CDR2 SASEGT. The CDR3 length is 15 residues. CDR3 in DNA: TGTGCCAGCAGTCAAGCGGGGGGTCACACAGATACGCAGTATTTT. Translating gives CASSQAGGHTDTQYF.

The chain is built from TRBV9 and TRBJ2-7; D remains unclear. Trimming stripped 4 bases from V and 5 bases from J, with 13 bases between. Germline V gene data show CDR1 as SGDLS and CDR2 as YYNGEE. The CDR3 length is 13 residues. The CDR3 is CASSISVFDEQYF. For the CDR3, the DNA is TGTGCCAGCAGCATAAGCGTATTCGACGAGCAGTACTTC. Together with reference TRBV9 and TRBJ2-7, the CDR3 gives the full variable domain: DSGVTQTPKHLITATGQRVTLRCSPRSGDLSVYWYQQSLDQGLQFLIQYYNGEERAKGNILERFSAQQFPDLHSELNLSSLELGDSALYFCASSISVFDEQYFGPGTRLTVT.

This clone was observed a single time. The rearrangement joins TRBV21-1 to TRBJ2-7; TRBD1 is the table's D call and was not checked against the DNA. TRBV21-1 is a pseudogene. The CDR3 sequence is 12 residues long. CDR3 amino acids: CASSPHPYEQYF. CDR3 bases: TGTGCCAGCAGCCCACACCCTTACGAGCAGTACTTC.

The rearrangement links TRBV5-4 to TRBJ2-7; TRBD2 matches 11 bases. This CDR3 comprises 15 residues. Germline V gives CDR1 SGHNT, CDR2 YYREEE (reference sequence). The trim removed 4 bases at V and 3 bases at J, leaving 6 bases unmatched. CDR3 bases: TGTGCCAGCAGCGAGGGGACTAGCGGACACTACGAGCAGTACTTC. This codes for CASSEGTSGHYEQYF.